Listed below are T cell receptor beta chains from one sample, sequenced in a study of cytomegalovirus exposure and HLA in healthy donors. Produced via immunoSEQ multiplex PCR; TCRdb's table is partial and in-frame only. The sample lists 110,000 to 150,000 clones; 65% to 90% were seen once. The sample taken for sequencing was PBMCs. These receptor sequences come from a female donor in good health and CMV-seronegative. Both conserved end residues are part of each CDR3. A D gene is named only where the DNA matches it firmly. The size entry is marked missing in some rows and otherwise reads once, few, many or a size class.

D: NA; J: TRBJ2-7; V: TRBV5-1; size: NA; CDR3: CASSLGAGYEQYF; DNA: TGCGCCAGCAGCTTGGGGGCAGGCTACGAGCAGTACTTC
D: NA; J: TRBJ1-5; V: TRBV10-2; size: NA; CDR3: CASERAGEGQPQHF; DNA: TGCGCCAGCGAGAGGGCAGGGGAGGGCCAGCCCCAGCATTTT
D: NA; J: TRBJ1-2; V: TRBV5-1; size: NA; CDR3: CASSLAGNYGYTF; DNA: TGCGCCAGCAGCTTGGCAGGGAACTATGGCTACACCTTC
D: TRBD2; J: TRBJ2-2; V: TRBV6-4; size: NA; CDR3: CASSAQAGDTGELFF; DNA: TGTGCCAGCAGTGCTCAAGCGGGAGACACCGGGGAGCTGTTTTTT
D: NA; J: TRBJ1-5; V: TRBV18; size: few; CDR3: CASSPPGEGNQPQHF; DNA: TGTGCCAGCTCACCACCGGGGGAGGGCAATCAGCCCCAGCATTTT
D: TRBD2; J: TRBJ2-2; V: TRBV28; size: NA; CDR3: CASSVSGSNTGELFF; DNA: TGTGCCAGCAGTGTTAGCGGGTCGAACACCGGGGAGCTGTTTTTT
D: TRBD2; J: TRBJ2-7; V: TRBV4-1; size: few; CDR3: CASSQGLAYEQYF; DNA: TGCGCCAGCAGCCAGGGACTAGCTTACGAGCAGTACTTC
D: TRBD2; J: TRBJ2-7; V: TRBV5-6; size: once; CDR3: CASSLGSGDYEQYF; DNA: TGTGCCAGCAGCTTGGGTAGCGGGGACTACGAGCAGTACTTC
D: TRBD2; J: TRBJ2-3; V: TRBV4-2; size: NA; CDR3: CASSHGLAPSTDTQYF; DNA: TGTGCCAGCAGCCACGGACTAGCCCCTAGCACAGATACGCAGTATTTT
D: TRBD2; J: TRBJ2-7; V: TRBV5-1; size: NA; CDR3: CASSQTSGTYEQYF; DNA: TGCGCCAGCAGCCAAACTAGCGGCACCTACGAGCAGTACTTC
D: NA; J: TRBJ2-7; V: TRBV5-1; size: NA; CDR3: CASSLVAGGPDEQYF; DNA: TGCGCCAGCAGCTTGGTAGCAGGGGGGCCGGACGAGCAGTACTTC
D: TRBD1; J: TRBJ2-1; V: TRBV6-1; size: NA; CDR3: CASSPRTGDYNEQFF; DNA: TGTGCCAGCAGTCCTCGCACAGGGGACTACAATGAGCAGTTCTTC
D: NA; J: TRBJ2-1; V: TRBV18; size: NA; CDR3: CASSPLGRDSYNEQFF; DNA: TGTGCCAGCTCACCATTGGGCAGGGACTCCTACAATGAGCAGTTCTTC
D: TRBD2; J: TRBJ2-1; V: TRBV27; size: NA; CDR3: CASSLSGTSDTNEQFF; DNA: TGTGCCAGCAGTTTATCGGGGACTAGCGATACCAATGAGCAGTTCTTC
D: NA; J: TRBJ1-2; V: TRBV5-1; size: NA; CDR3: CASRQEASGYTF; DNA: TGCGCCAGCAGGCAAGAGGCGTCTGGCTACACCTTC
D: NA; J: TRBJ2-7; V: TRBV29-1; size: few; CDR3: CSVETGVYEQYF; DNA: TGCAGCGTTGAGACAGGTGTATACGAGCAGTACTTC
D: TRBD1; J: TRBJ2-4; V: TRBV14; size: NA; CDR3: CASSQEGTGTKNIQYF; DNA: TGTGCCAGCAGCCAAGAGGGGACAGGGACCAAAAACATTCAGTACTTC
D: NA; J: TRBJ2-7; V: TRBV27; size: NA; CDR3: CASSLAGSYEQYF; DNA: TGTGCCAGCAGTTTAGCGGGTTCCTACGAGCAGTACTTC
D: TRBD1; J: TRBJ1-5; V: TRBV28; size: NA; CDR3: CASSFSTGGSNQPQHF; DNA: TGTGCCAGCAGTTTTAGTACAGGGGGCAGCAATCAGCCCCAGCATTTT
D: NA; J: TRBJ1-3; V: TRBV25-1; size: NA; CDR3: CATQAGAGNTIYF; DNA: TGTGCCACCCAGGCGGGGGCCGGAAACACCATATATTTT
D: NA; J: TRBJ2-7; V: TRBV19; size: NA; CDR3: CASSIELASYEQYF; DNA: TGTGCCAGTAGTATAGAGCTAGCCTCCTACGAGCAGTACTTC
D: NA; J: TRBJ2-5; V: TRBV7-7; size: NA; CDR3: CASSLLGGNQETQYF; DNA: TGTGCTAGCAGCTTGTTAGGAGGCAACCAAGAGACCCAGTACTTC
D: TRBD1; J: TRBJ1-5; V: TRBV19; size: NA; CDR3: CASSDLGQRHIYQPQHF; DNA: TGTGCCAGTAGTGATCTGGGACAGCGGCATATTTATCAGCCCCAGCATTTT
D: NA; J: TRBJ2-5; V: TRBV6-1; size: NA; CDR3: CASIKQLQETQYF; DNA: TGTGCCAGCATCAAACAGTTACAAGAGACCCAGTACTTC
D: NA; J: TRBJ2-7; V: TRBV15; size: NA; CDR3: CATSRGREWDHEQYF; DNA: TGTGCCACCAGCAGAGGACGGGAGTGGGACCACGAGCAGTACTTC
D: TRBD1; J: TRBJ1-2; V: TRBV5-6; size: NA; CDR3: CASSLELRDRVSNYGYTF; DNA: TGTGCCAGCAGCTTGGAGCTTCGGGACAGGGTTTCTAACTATGGCTACACCTTC
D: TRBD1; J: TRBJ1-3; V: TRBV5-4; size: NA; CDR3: CASSLGRDRAGNTIYF; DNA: TGTGCCAGCAGCTTGGGCCGGGACAGGGCCGGAAACACCATATATTTT
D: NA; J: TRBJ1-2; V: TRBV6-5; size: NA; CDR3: CASSYGGDYGYTF; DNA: TGTGCCAGCAGTTACGGGGGGGACTATGGCTACACCTTC
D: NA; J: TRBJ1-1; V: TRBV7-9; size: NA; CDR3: CASSFSGEAFF; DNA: TGTGCCAGCAGCTTTTCGGGTGAAGCTTTCTTT
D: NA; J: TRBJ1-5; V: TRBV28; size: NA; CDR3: CASYSPVSNQPQHF; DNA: TGTGCCAGCTATAGTCCGGTGAGCAATCAGCCCCAGCATTTT
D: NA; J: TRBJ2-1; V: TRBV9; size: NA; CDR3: CASSVEPGAGYDEQFF; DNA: TGTGCCAGCAGCGTAGAACCGGGAGCAGGGTACGATGAGCAGTTCTTC
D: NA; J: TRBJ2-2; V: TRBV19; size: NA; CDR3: CASSIPGKGGTGELFF; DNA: TGTGCCAGTAGTATCCCCGGGAAGGGAGGCACCGGGGAGCTGTTTTTT
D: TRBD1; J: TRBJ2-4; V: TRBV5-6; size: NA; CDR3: CASSRITGDKNIQYF; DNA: TGTGCCAGCAGCCGAATAACAGGGGACAAAAACATTCAGTACTTC
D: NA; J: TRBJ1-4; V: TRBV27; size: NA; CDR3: CASSPRTTNEKLFF; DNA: TGTGCCAGCAGTCCCAGAACAACTAATGAAAAACTGTTTTTT
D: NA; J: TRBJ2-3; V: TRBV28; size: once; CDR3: CAGSGDTDTQYF; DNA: TGTGCCGGCTCGGGGGACACAGATACGCAGTATTTT
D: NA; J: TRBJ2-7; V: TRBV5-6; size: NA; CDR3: CASSLDLAEQYF; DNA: TGTGCCAGCAGCCTAGACTTGGCGGAGCAGTACTTC
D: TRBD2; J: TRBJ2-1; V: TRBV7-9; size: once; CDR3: CASSGIGTSGSSYNEQFF; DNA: TGTGCCAGCAGCGGAATCGGGACTAGCGGGAGCTCCTACAATGAGCAGTTCTTC
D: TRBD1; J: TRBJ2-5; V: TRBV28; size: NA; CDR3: CASSSYSDRGGGGETQYF; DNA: TGTGCCAGCAGTTCTTATTCAGACAGGGGGGGAGGAGGAGAGACCCAGTACTTC
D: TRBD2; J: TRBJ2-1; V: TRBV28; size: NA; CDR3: CASSFPRTSGVNEQFF; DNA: TGTGCCAGCAGTTTTCCCCGGACTAGCGGTGTCAATGAGCAGTTCTTC
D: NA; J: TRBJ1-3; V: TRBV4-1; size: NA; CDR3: CASSPAPEGSGNTIYF; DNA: TGCGCCAGCAGCCCAGCCCCAGAGGGCTCTGGAAACACCATATATTTT
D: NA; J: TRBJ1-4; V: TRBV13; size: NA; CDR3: CASSLTKKEIGEVREKLFF; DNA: TGTGCCAGCAGCTTAACGAAAAAAGAGATCGGAGAAGTAAGAGAAAAACTGTTTTTT
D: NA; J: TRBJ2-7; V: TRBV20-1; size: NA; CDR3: CSAASYEQYF; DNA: TGCAGTGCGGCCTCTTACGAGCAGTACTTC
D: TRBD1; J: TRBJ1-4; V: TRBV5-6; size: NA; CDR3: CASSLEWTGISTNEKLFF; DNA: TGTGCCAGCAGCTTGGAATGGACAGGGATATCTACTAATGAAAAACTGTTTTTT
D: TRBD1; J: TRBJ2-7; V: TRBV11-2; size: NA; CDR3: CASSSQTGGIEQYF; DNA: TGTGCCAGCAGCTCCCAGACAGGGGGTATCGAGCAGTACTTC
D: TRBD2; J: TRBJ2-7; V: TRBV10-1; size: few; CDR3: CASSEGGLGDYEQYF; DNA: TGCGCCAGCAGTGAGGGTGGACTAGGGGACTACGAGCAGTACTTC
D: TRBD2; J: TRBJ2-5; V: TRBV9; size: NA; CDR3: CASSVGIAGGEETQYF; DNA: TGTGCCAGCAGCGTAGGTATAGCGGGAGGGGAGGAGACCCAGTACTTC
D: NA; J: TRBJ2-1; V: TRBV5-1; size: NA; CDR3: CASSLDGSSYNEQFF; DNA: TGCGCCAGCAGCTTAGACGGGAGCTCCTACAATGAGCAGTTCTTC
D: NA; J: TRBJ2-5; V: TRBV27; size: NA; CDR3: CASSSQAGDWGEQETQYF; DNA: TGTGCCAGCAGCAGCCAGGCAGGGGATTGGGGTGAACAAGAGACCCAGTACTTC
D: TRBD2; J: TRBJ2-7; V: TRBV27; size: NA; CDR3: CAGRGQPGLAVAYEQYF; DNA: TGTGCCGGCCGAGGGCAGCCCGGACTAGCGGTAGCCTACGAGCAGTACTTC
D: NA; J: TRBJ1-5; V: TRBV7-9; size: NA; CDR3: CASSLSGNQPQHF; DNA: TGTGCCAGCAGCTTATCCGGGAATCAGCCCCAGCATTTT
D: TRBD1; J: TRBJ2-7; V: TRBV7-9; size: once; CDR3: CASSLPDRGPEEYF; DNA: TGTGCCAGCAGCTTACCGGACAGGGGGCCAGAGGAGTACTTC